The 25 T cell receptor beta chains listed next were all sequenced from one sample in a study of cytomegalovirus exposure and HLA in healthy donors. PCR used 60 Vbeta primers and 13 Jbeta primers. Clones were read by immunoSEQ multiplex PCR, and TCRdb kept only the in-frame ones, dropping some. There are some 190,000 clones in the sample; 80% to 85% occur only once, and 1.2% lies in the top ten. Sequenced: PBMCs. The receptors stem from a boy under 10 years old in good health and CMV-seronegative.

CDR3 coding DNA: TGCGCCAGCAGTGTCCGGGGAATGGGCAGAGATTCACCCCTCCACTTT. It codes for CASSVRGMGRDSPLHF. The rearrangement uses TRBV10-2 and TRBJ1-6; unclear D gene. The CDR3 runs to 16 residues. In germline, CDR1 is WSHSY, CDR2 SAAADI. V was clipped by 4 bases and J by 8 bases, with 18 bases between them.

The chain couples TRBV7-3 to TRBJ1-1, with D uncertain. Germline V gene sequence: CDR1 SGHTA, CDR2 FQGTGA. Trimming left V 2 bases short and J 2 bases short, with 9 bases between. The CDR3 has 14 residues. CDR3 protein: CASSLVGDNTEAFF. The CDR3 DNA sequence: TGTGCCAGCAGCTTAGTAGGAGACAACACTGAAGCTTTCTTT.

The rearrangement joins TRBV29-1 to TRBJ2-4; a possible D gene is TRBD2 (5 bases). Germline V CDR1 and CDR2: SQVTM, ANQGSEA. Deletions cut 6 bases from V and 3 bases from J, with 12 bases between. The CDR3 runs 13 residues. CDR3 loop: CSVRGGVKNIQYF. In nucleotides, the CDR3 is TGCAGCGTCCGAGGAGGAGTCAAAAACATTCAGTACTTC.

The chain couples TRBV11-2 to TRBJ2-7; a weak D match, TRBD1 (6 bases). The CDR3 has 14 residues. V dropped 2 bases and J dropped 6 bases, with 14 bases sitting between them. In germline, CDR1 is SGHAT, CDR2 FQNNGV. The CDR3 here is CASSLPDRRSEQYF. The CDR3 DNA sequence: TGTGCCAGCAGCTTACCTGACAGGAGGAGCGAGCAGTACTTC.

V usage is TRBV18 and J usage is TRBJ2-3, with TRBD2 matching over 7 bases. V lost 2 bases and J lost 4; bases outside the gene matches: 9. Per the germline V gene, CDR1 is KGHSH and CDR2 is LQKENI. The CDR3 runs 16 residues. The CDR3 nucleotides read TGTGCCAGCTCACCATGGGGCGGGAGTGTTTCAGATACGCAGTATTTT. It encodes CASSPWGGSVSDTQYF. The full variable domain, its missing parts supplied by reference TRBV18 and TRBJ2-3, is NAGVMQNPRHLVRRRGQEARLRCSPMKGHSHVYWYRQLPEEGLKFMVYLQKENIIDESGMPKERFSAEFPKEGPSILRIQQVVRGDSAAYFCASSPWGGSVSDTQYFGPGTRLTVL.

V usage is TRBV18 and J usage is TRBJ1-2; D may be TRBD1 (6 bases). Germline loops: CDR1 KGHSH, CDR2 LQKENI. The CDR3 length is 16 residues. Trimming took 5 bases from V and 4 from J, leaving 20 bases between them. CDR3 sequence: CASSSGISDRSYGYTF. The CDR3 DNA follows: TGTGCCAGCTCATCAGGGATATCTGACAGGTCCTATGGCTACACCTTC.

The V gene is TRBV23-1, the J gene TRBJ1-1; D remains ambiguous. TRBV23-1 is treated as an ORF (open reading frame) with a function not yet certain. The length of the CDR3 is 14 residues. Trimming shortened V by 2 bases and J by 1 base, and 8 bases separated the two germline ends. The CDR3 loop is CASSQPRRNTEAFF. The CDR3 DNA follows: TGCGCCAGCAGTCAACCCCGGAGGAACACTGAAGCTTTCTTT.

The sample holds a few counts of this clone. V and J are TRBV5-6 and TRBJ1-2, with TRBD1 as a possible D gene (6 bases). The germline V and J ends were trimmed by 1 base and 7 bases, with 14 bases remaining between them. The CDR3 contains 14 residues. Germline assignment: CDR1 SGHDT and CDR2 YYEEEE. The CDR3 DNA reads TGTGCCAGCAGCTTGTACCAGGGGACGGGTGGCTACACCTTC. This sequence encodes CASSLYQGTGGYTF.

This sequence joins TRBV7-2 and TRBJ2-3; a weak D match, TRBD1 (5 bases). CDR1 is SGHTA, CDR2 FQGNSA, per germline. Trimming removed 2 bases from V and 4 bases from J, with 22 bases in between. The CDR3 extends over 18 amino acids. The CDR3 is CASSLRLTATDGPDTQYF. The CDR3 DNA follows: TGTGCCAGCAGCTTAAGGTTGACGGCGACAGACGGCCCAGATACGCAGTATTTT. The full variable domain, its missing parts supplied by reference TRBV7-2 and TRBJ2-3, is GAGVSQSPSNKVTEKGKDVELRCDPISGHTALYWYRQSLGQGLEFLIYFQGNSAPDKSGLPSDRFSAERTGGSVSTLTIQRTQQEDSAVYLCASSLRLTATDGPDTQYFGPGTRLTVL.

Remarks on this clone: Other DNA sequences in the sample encode the same CDR3. V is TRBV5-1 and J is TRBJ1-2; D gene ambiguous. Trimming shortened V by 0 bases and J by 2 bases, and 5 bases separated the two germline ends. The CDR3 is 13 amino acids. Per germline, CDR1 SGHRS and CDR2 YFSETQ. The CDR3 DNA is TGCGCCAGCAGCTTGGACACAAACTATGGCTACACCTTC. Encoded protein: CASSLDTNYGYTF.

The chain employs TRBV19 and TRBJ1-1, with D perhaps matching TRBD1 (5 bases). Looked up from germline, CDR1 is LNHDA and CDR2 is SQIVND (reference sequence). The CDR3 loop spans 11 amino acids. The V and J ends lost 6 bases and 5 bases respectively, with 7 bases between them. CDR3 residues: CASRQGTEAFF. The CDR3 nucleotides are TGTGCCAGTAGGCAGGGTACTGAAGCTTTCTTT.

This chain connects TRBV28 to TRBJ1-4; 7 bases agree with TRBD1. From germline, CDR1 is MDHEN and CDR2 SYDVKM. Unmatched junction bases numbered 11, after V lost 5 bases and J lost 5 bases. This CDR3 is 16 amino acids long. The CDR3 DNA is TGTGCCAGCAGTCCATACGGACAGGCAAGAAATGAAAAACTGTTTTTT. This translates into CASSPYGQARNEKLFF.

This clone occurred a few times. This sequence joins TRBV6-6 and TRBJ1-1; the D is unclear. CDR3 length equals 14 residues. Trimming cost V 4 bases and J 1 base, with 10 bases left between them. The germline V gene encodes CDR1 MNHNY and CDR2 SVGAGI (reference sequence). CDR3 region: CASSSSGGNTEAFF. Written as DNA, the CDR3 is TGTGCCAGCAGTTCCTCCGGCGGGAACACTGAAGCTTTCTTT.

The chain carries TRBV5-6 and TRBJ2-7; TRBD2 might be the D (6 bases). Trimming left V 4 bases short and J 3 bases short, with 11 bases between. CDR1 is SGHDT, CDR2 YYEEEE, per germline. The CDR3 totals 13 residues. CDR3 in amino acids: CASSPRRGYEQYV. CDR3 coding DNA: TGTGCCAGCAGCCCCAGGAGGGGCTACGAGCAGTACGTC.

This chain uses TRBV6-1 with TRBJ2-3; D is undetermined. The CDR3 consists of 14 residues. CDR1 and CDR2 (germline): MNHNS, SASEGT. V was clipped by 5 bases and J by 1 base, with 10 bases between them. CDR3 nucleotide sequence: TGTGCCAGCAGTCCCGCGCCTCGCACAGATACGCAGTATTTT. The encoded protein is CASSPAPRTDTQYF.

The rearrangement links TRBV7-7 to TRBJ2-1; 8 bases are a match to TRBD2. This CDR3 comprises 15 residues. Looked up from germline, CDR1 is SSHAT and CDR2 is FNYEAQ (reference sequence). The junction had 12 bases not matched to a gene; V was cut back by 9 bases and J by 5 bases. CDR3 loop: CASRIPGLDDNEQFF. The CDR3 DNA follows: TGTGCCAGTCGAATCCCGGGACTAGATGACAATGAGCAGTTCTTC. The full variable domain, its missing parts supplied by reference TRBV7-7 and TRBJ2-1, is GAGVSQSPRYKVTKRGQDVTLRCDPISSHATLYWYQQALGQGPEFLTYFNYEAQPDKSGLPSDRFSAERPEGSISTLTIQRTEQRDSAMYRCASRIPGLDDNEQFFGPGTRLTVL.

A single count supports this clone. J is TRBJ2-2 and V is TRBV12-5; perhaps TRBD1 as D (5 bases). CDR3 length: 15 residues. Trimming pared 0 bases from V and 4 bases from J, leaving 9 bases between. Looked up from germline, CDR1 is LGHNT and CDR2 is FRNRAP. CDR3 region: CASGLVAGPTGELFF. CDR3 nucleotides: TGTGCTAGTGGTTTGGTCGCAGGGCCCACCGGGGAGCTGTTTTTT.

In this sample, this clone turned up once. J is TRBJ1-1 and V is TRBV5-6; D call uncertain. CDR1 is SGHDT and CDR2 is YYEEEE in the germline V gene. This CDR3 comprises 12 residues. Trimming removed 2 bases at V and 5 bases at J, with 7 bases between. CDR3 DNA sequence: TGTGCCAGCAGCTTTGAGAAGACTGAAGCTTTCTTT. It codes for CASSFEKTEAFF.

The chain has TRBV10-3 and TRBJ1-2; perhaps TRBD1 as D (5 bases). V lost 5 bases, J lost 0 bases, and 13 bases lay in between. The germline V gene encodes CDR1 ENHRY and CDR2 SYGVKD. This CDR3 is built from 15 residues. The CDR3 region is CAISLAAGTNYGYTF. CDR3 coding DNA: TGTGCCATCAGTCTCGCGGCAGGGACTAACTATGGCTACACCTTC.

This clone was detected only a few times. The chain couples TRBV4-3 to TRBJ2-7, with TRBD2 matching 7 bases. The length of the CDR3 is 21 residues. Trimming at V came to 0 bases and at J to 0 bases, leaving 20 bases not matched to a gene. CDR1 LGHNA and CDR2 YSLEER come from the germline V gene. For the CDR3, the DNA is TGCGCCAGCAGCCAAGATTTGGAGCTCGCGGGAGTAGTTTTGGGCTCCTACGAGCAGTACTTC. Protein: CASSQDLELAGVVLGSYEQYF.

This clone was counted a single time. V and J are TRBV6-1 and TRBJ1-1, with D possibly being TRBD1 (5 bases). Germline CDR1 MNHNS, CDR2 SASEGT. The CDR3 is 13 amino acids. With 4 bases removed from V and 11 bases from J, the gap between germline ends came to 17 bases. The CDR3, as DNA: TGTGCCAGCAGTGGGGGGAGTGGGGAGGGGGCTTTCTTT. This encodes CASSGGSGEGAFF.

The J gene is TRBJ2-4, the V gene TRBV5-1; 11 bases match TRBD1. The germline CDR1 and CDR2 sequences are SGHRS and YFSETQ. Trimming removed 4 bases from V and 3 bases from J; junction bases left unmatched: 9. This CDR3 has 17 amino acids. The CDR3, as DNA: TGCGCCAGCAGCCCATGGGGGACAGGGGGAAGCAAAAACATTCAGTACTTC. This codes for CASSPWGTGGSKNIQYF.

The genes are TRBV28 and TRBJ1-1; D is perhaps TRBD1 (5 bases). CDR1 is MDHEN, CDR2 SYDVKM, per germline. The CDR3 extends over 13 amino acids. V lost 8 bases and J 4 bases, leaving 14 bases between the germline ends. The CDR3 is CASLGGDLTEAFF. The DNA for the CDR3 is TGTGCCAGCCTGGGAGGGGACCTCACTGAAGCTTTCTTT.

The V call is TRBV4-2, the J call TRBJ2-7, with D maybe TRBD2 (6 bases). Trimming stripped 1 base from V and 3 bases from J, with 16 bases between. This CDR3 is built from 16 residues. Per germline, CDR1 LGHNA and CDR2 YNFKEQ. The CDR3 coding sequence is TGTGCCAGCAGCCAAGGAAACGACGGGAGTGGCTACGAGCAGTACTTC. As protein: CASSQGNDGSGYEQYF.

The V and J genes are TRBV7-6 and TRBJ2-3; 9 nucleotides agree with TRBD1. Germline CDR1 is SGHVS and CDR2 is FNYEAQ. J lost 0 bases, V lost 4 bases, and 2 bases had no gene match. The CDR3 spans 15 residues. The CDR3 spells CASSWGTGSTDTQYF. CDR3 sequence (DNA): TGTGCCAGCAGCTGGGGGACAGGGAGCACAGATACGCAGTATTTT.